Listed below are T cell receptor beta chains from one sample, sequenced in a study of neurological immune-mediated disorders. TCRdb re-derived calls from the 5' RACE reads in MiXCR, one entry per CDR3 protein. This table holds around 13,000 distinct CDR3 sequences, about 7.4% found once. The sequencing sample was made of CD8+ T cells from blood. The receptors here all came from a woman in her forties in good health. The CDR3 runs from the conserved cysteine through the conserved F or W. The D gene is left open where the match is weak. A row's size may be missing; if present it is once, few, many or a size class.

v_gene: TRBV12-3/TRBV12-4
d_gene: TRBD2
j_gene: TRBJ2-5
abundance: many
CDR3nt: TGTGCCAGCAGTTTTGGTAGCGCCCCTCGGGGGGACCAGTACTTC
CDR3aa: CASSFGSAPRGDQYF

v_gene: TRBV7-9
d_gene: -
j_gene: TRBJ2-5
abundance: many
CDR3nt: TGTGCCAGCAGCTTAGTCGGGGCCAAAGAGACCCAGTACTTC
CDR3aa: CASSLVGAKETQYF

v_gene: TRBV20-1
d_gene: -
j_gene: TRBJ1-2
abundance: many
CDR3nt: TGCAGTGCTAGCATGGGGAGCTATGGCTACACCTTC
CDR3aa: CSASMGSYGYTF

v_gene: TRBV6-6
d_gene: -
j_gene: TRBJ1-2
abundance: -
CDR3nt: TGTGCCAGCAGCGGGACTACAGGAACCTATGGCTACACCTTC
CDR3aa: CASSGTTGTYGYTF

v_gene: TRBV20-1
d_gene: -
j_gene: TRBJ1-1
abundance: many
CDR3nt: TGCAGTGCCCACAGGTTTGAAGCTTTCTTT
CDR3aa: CSAHRFEAFF

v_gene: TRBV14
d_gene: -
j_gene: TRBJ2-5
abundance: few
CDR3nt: TGTGCCAGCAGCCAGAGGGGGGCAGAGACCCAGTACTTC
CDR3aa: CASSQRGAETQYF

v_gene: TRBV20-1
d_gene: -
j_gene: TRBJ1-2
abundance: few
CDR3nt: TGCAGTGCCCCCTCCCCCAGGGGCGTGAACTATGGCTACACCTTC
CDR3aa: CSAPSPRGVNYGYTF

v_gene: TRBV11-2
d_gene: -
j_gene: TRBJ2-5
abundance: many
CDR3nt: TGTGCCAGCAGCTTGATGGACCGTGCCGACAAAGAGACCCAGTACTTC
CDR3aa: CASSLMDRADKETQYF

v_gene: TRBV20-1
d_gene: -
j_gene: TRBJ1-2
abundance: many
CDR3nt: TGCAGTGCTAGTCCCGTTTTGTTTAACTATGGCTACACCTTC
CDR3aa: CSASPVLFNYGYTF

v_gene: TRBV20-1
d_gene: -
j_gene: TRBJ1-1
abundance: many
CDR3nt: TGCAGTGCTGGGGGTATATCGGGCATGAACACTGAAGCTTTCTTT
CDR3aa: CSAGGISGMNTEAFF

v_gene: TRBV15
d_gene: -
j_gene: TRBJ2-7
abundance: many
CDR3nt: TGTGCCACCAGCAGAGATTCGGGTCTAGCTACCTACGAGCAGTACTTC
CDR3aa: CATSRDSGLATYEQYF

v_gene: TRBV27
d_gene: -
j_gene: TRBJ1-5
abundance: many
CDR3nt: TGTGCCAGCAGTTTGGGCGGGCAGGGTGCCCAGCCCCAGCATTTT
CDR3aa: CASSLGGQGAQPQHF

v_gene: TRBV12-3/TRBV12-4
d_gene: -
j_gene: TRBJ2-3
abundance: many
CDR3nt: TGTGCCAGCAGTCCGCTGGACCCCACAGATACGCAGTATTTT
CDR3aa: CASSPLDPTDTQYF

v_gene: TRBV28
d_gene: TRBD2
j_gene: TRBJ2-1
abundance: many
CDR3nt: TGTGCCAGCAGTTTAGGCGGGAGGGCCGATGAGCAGTTCTTC
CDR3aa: CASSLGGRADEQFF

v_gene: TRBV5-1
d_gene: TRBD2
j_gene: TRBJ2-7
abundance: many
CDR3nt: TGCGCCAGCAGCTTTCGAGGCGGGACTAGGTCCTACGAGCAGTACTTC
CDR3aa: CASSFRGGTRSYEQYF

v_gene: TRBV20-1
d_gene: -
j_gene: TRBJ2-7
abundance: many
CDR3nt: TGCAGTGCTAGAGATCGCCAGGGGACCTACGAGCAGTACTTC
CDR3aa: CSARDRQGTYEQYF

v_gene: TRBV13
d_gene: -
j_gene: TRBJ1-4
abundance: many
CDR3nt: TGTGCCAGCAGCTTAGGAGGGCAGCTGTTTTTT
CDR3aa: CASSLGGQLFF

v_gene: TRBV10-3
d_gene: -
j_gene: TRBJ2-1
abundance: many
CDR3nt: TGTGCCATCAGTGATGAAGAATTCTCCTACAATGAGCAGTTCTTC
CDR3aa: CAISDEEFSYNEQFF

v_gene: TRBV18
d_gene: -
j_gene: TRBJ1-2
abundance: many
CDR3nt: TGTGCCAGCTCACTGTTGGACCCGGGGGATGGCTACACCTTC
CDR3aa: CASSLLDPGDGYTF

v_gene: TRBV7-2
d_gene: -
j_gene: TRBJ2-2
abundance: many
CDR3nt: TGTGCCAGCAGCTTGAATATTAGGTACACCGGGGAGCTGTTTTTT
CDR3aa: CASSLNIRYTGELFF

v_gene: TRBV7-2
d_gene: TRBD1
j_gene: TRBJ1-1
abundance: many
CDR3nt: TGTGCCAGCAAAGAGTCGTGGGCAGGGGGCGATTGGATTGAAGCTTTCTTT
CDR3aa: CASKESWAGGDWIEAFF

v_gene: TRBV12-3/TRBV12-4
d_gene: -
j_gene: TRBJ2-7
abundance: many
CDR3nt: TGTGCCAGCAGTTTACGGGGTGAGCAGTACTTC
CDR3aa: CASSLRGEQYF

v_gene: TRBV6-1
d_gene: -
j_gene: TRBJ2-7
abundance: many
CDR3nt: TGTGCCAGCAGTGAAAGAGGACAGTGGTACGCCTACGAGCAGTACTTC
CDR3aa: CASSERGQWYAYEQYF

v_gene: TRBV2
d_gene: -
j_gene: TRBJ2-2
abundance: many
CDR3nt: TGTGCCACCCTGGGGACGGAAGGGAGGAACACCGGGGAGCTGTTTTTT
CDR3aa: CATLGTEGRNTGELFF

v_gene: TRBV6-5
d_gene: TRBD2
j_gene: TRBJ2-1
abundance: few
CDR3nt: TGTGCCAGCAGTTACTCCCTAGCGGGGAACAATGAGCAGTTCTTC
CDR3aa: CASSYSLAGNNEQFF

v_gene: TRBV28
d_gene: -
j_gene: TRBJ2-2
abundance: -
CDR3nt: TGTGCCAGCAGCCTACTCCTGTTGCGGAGCTCCTACAGGGAGAACACCGGGGAGCTGTTTTTT
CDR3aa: CASSLLLLRSSYRENTGELFF

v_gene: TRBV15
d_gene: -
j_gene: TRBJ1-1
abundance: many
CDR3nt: TGTGCCACCAGCGAAGGGGTGAACACTGAAGCTTTCTTT
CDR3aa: CATSEGVNTEAFF

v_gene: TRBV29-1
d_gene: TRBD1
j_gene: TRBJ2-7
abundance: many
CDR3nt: TGCAGCGTTATGACAGGGGCAGAGCAGTACTTC
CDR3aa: CSVMTGAEQYF

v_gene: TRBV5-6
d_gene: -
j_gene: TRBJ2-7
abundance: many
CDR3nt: TGTGCCAGCAGCTTAGGGTCCCCTTACGAGCAGTACTTC
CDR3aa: CASSLGSPYEQYF

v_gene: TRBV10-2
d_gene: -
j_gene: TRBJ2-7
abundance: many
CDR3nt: TGCGCCAGCAGTTTAGCGGCATACGAGCAGTACTTC
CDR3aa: CASSLAAYEQYF

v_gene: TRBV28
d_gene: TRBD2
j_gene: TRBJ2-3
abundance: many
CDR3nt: TGTGCCAGCAGTTTAGTTGCGGGGGGCACAGATACGCAGTATTTT
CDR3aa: CASSLVAGGTDTQYF

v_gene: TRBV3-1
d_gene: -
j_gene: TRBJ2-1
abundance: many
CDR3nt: TGTGCCAGCAGCCAAGAAGGGCAGGGTTGGTCCTACAATGAGCAGTTCTTC
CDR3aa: CASSQEGQGWSYNEQFF

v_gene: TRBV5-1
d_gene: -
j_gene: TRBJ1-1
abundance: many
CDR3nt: TGCGCCAGCAGCTTGGAACAGAAAGGGACTGAAGCTTTCTTT
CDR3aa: CASSLEQKGTEAFF

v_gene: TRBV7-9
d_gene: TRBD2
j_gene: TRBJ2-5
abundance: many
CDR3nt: TGTGCCAGCAGCCCCGGACTAGAAGAGACCCAGTACTTC
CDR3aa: CASSPGLEETQYF

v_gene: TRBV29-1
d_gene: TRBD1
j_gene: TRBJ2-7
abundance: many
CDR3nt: TGCAGCGTTGAAGGGGACAGGGGGTCGGGGGAGCAGTACTTC
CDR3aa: CSVEGDRGSGEQYF

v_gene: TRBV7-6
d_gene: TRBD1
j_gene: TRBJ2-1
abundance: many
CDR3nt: TGTGCCAGCAGCTTAGGGACAGGCACGCCCTACAATGAGCAGTTCTTC
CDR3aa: CASSLGTGTPYNEQFF

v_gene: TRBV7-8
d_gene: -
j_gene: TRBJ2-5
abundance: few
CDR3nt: TGTGCCAGCAGCTACCCCGGAGGGCTAGACCTCCCTGAGACCCAGTACTTC
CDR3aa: CASSYPGGLDLPETQYF

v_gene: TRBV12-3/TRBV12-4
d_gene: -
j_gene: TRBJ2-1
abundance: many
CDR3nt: TGTGCCAGCAGCCCGACCGGGCTCGGATACAATGAGCAGTTCTTC
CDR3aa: CASSPTGLGYNEQFF

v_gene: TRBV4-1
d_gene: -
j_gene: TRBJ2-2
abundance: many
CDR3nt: TGCGCCAGCAGCCAAGATCAGGGGGGAGGATCCGGGGAGCTGTTTTTT
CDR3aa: CASSQDQGGGSGELFF

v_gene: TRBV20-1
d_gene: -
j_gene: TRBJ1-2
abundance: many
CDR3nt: TGCAGTGCTAGAGAGAAGGCAGCCTATGGCTACACCTTC
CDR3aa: CSAREKAAYGYTF

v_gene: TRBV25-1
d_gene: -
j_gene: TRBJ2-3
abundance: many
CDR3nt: TGTGCCAGCAGTCTGACAGGGGACTATGTGGATACGCAGTATTTT
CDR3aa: CASSLTGDYVDTQYF

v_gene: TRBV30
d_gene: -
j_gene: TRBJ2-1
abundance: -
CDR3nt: TGTGCCTGGAGGGGGGGGCCCTCCTACAATGAGCAGTTCTTC
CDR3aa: CAWRGGPSYNEQFF

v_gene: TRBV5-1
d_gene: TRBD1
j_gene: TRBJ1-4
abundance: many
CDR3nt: TGCGCCAGCAGCTTGTGGGTGTGGGGGACAGGCGCAGAAAAACTGTTTTTT
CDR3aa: CASSLWVWGTGAEKLFF

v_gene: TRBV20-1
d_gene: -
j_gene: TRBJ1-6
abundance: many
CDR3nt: TGCAGTGCTAGTGATGCCGGGACCCAGGCGGGGCCCCTCCACTTT
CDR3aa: CSASDAGTQAGPLHF

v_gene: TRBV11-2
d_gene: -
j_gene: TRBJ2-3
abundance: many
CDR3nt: TGTGCCAGCAGCTACCCTAGGGACCCGCCGGGGCATAGCACAGATACGCAGTATTTT
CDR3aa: CASSYPRDPPGHSTDTQYF

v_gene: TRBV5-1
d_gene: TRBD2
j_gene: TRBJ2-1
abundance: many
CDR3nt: TGCGCCAGCAGCGGGGGGGGGTGGAATGAGCAGTTCTTC
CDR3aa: CASSGGGWNEQFF

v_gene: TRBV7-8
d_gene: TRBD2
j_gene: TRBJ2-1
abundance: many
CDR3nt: TGTGCCAGCAGCCCCCTTGTAGCGGGCTCCTACAATGAGCAGTTCTTC
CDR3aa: CASSPLVAGSYNEQFF

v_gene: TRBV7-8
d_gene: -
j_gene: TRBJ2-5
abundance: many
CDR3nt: TGTGCCAGCAGCCCCGGGGCGGGCGCTATAGAGACCCAGTACTTC
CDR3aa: CASSPGAGAIETQYF

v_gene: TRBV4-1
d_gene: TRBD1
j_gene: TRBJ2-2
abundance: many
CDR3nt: TGCGCCAGCAGCCAAGGCGGACAGGGGGCCGGGGAGCTGTTTTTT
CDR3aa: CASSQGGQGAGELFF

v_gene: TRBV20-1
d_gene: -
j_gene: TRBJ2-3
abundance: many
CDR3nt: TGCAGTGCTCGACCCCTTCTCGCCACGTACACAGATACGCAGTATTTT
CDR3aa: CSARPLLATYTDTQYF

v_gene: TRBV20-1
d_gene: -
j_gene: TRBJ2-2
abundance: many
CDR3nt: TGCAGTGCTAGTCTCGCGGCGAACACCGGGGAGCTGTTTTTT
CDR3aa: CSASLAANTGELFF

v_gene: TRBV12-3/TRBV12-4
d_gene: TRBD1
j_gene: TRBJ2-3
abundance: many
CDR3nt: TGTGCCAGCAGCCCCCGACAGGGTTTGGTGGATACGCAGTATTTT
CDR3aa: CASSPRQGLVDTQYF

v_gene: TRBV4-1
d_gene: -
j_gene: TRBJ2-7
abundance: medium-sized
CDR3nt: TGCGCCAGCAGCCAAGGACTATACGGCTACGAGCAGTACTTC
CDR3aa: CASSQGLYGYEQYF

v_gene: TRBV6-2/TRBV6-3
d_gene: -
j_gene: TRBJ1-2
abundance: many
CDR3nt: TGTGCCAGCAGTTACCCTCGCCAGGGGACCTATGGCTACACCTTC
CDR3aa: CASSYPRQGTYGYTF

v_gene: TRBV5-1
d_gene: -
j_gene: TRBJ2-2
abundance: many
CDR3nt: TGCGCCAGCAGCGTCCCGAGGGGGTTGACGGACACCGGGGAGCTGTTTTTT
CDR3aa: CASSVPRGLTDTGELFF

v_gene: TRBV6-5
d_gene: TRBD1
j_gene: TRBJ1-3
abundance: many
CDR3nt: TGTGCCAGCAGTTGGGACAGGACAGGAAACACCATATATTTT
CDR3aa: CASSWDRTGNTIYF

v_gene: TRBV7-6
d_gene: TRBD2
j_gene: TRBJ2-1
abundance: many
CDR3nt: TGTGCCAGCAGCTTAACTAGCGGGGGGTCCCTCTCCTACAATGAGCAGTTCTTC
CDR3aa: CASSLTSGGSLSYNEQFF

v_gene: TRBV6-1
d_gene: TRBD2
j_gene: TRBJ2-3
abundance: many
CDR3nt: TGTGCCAGCACCGTTCTAGCGGGGGACACAGATACGCAGTATTTT
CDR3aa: CASTVLAGDTDTQYF

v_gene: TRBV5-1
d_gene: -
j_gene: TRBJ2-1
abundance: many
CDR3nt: TGCGCCAGCAGCTTTGGGACCAATGAGCAGTTCTTC
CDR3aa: CASSFGTNEQFF